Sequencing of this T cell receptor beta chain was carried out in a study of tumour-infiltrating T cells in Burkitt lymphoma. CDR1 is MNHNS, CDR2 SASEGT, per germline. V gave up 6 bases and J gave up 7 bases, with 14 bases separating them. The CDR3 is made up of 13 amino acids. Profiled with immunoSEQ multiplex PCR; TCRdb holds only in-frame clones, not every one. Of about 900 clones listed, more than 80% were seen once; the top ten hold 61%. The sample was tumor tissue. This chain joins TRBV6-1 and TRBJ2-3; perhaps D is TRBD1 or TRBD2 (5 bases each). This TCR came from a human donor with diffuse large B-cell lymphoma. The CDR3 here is CASSPGTVNTQYF. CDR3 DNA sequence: TGTGCCAGCAGCCCCGGGACGGTGAATACGCAGTATTTT.